This paragraph covers one T cell receptor beta chain sequence. Its specificity is not known. The data stem from a study of cytomegalovirus exposure and HLA in healthy donors. Germline values: CDR1 PRHDT, CDR2 FYEKMQ (reference sequence). The CDR3 length is 16 residues. V lost 3 bases to trimming and J lost 6 bases; unmatched junction nucleotides: 12. PCR was performed using 60 Vbeta and 13 Jbeta primers. Sequencing was performed with immunoSEQ multiplex PCR; in TCRdb, only in-frame clones are kept and a portion is missing. Of 85,000 to 120,000 clones detected, roughly 85% appear once; the ten largest clones hold about 2.5%. Study findings and constraints: A later analysis linked 15,000 to 20,000 TCR beta sequences to HLA alleles at 0.05 false discovery rate. Presence/absence analysis assumed near-uniform sequencing depth across donors.

Input material: PBMCs. The clonotype was recovered from a man aged 40-49 years in good health and CMV-seronegative. The genes are TRBV13 and TRBJ2-5, with TRBD2 matching over 8 bases. CDR3 nucleotide sequence: TGTGCCAGCAGCTTTACGGGAGGGGAGCCGAGTAAGACCCAGTACTTC. Protein sequence: CASSFTGGEPSKTQYF.